These T cell receptor beta chains were read from a single sample in a study of blood T cell repertoires in COVID-19. The table came from immunoSEQ multiplex PCR; TCRdb's copy has only in-frame clones and leaves some out. The repertoire holds under 55,000 clones, roughly 86% seen once, with about 13% in the top ten. The material sequenced was peripheral blood. These receptors were collected from a human donor in a cohort sampled during active COVID-19. Each CDR3 is given with its conserved first and last residue. A D gene is named only where the DNA matches it firmly. Clone size appears in some rows only: once, few, many, or a class for an expanded clone.

CDR3: CSQRGPGEVTEAFF
DNA: TGCAGCCAAAGGGGGCCGGGGGAGGTCACTGAAGCTTTCTTT
V: TRBV29-1
length: 14
D: TRBD1
J: TRBJ1-1
size: .

CDR3: CASSLRIDNSYEQYF
DNA: TGTGCCAGCAGCCTAAGAATAGATAACTCCTACGAGCAGTACTTC
V: TRBV3-1/TRBV3-2
length: 15
D: .
J: TRBJ2-7
size: .

CDR3: CASSLAGGGAPLHF
DNA: TGTGCCAGCAGCTTGGCCGGTGGGGGGGCACCCCTCCACTTT
V: TRBV7-2
length: 14
D: .
J: TRBJ1-6
size: .

CDR3: CASSLPPRYGSNQPQHF
DNA: TGTGCCAGCTCACTCCCCCCCCGTTACGGTAGCAATCAGCCCCAGCATTTT
V: TRBV18
length: 17
D: .
J: TRBJ1-5
size: .

CDR3: CASGRDSLSYEQYF
DNA: TGTGCCAGCGGACGGGACAGCCTCTCCTACGAGCAGTACTTC
V: TRBV6-5
length: 14
D: TRBD1
J: TRBJ2-7
size: .

CDR3: CASSLSSDRYNEQFF
DNA: TGTGCCAGCAGCTTATCATCGGACAGATACAATGAGCAGTTCTTC
V: TRBV7-3
length: 15
D: .
J: TRBJ2-1
size: .

CDR3: CASTWAGAMNTGELFF
DNA: TGTGCCAGCACCTGGGCGGGGGCCATGAACACCGGGGAGCTGTTTTTT
V: TRBV27
length: 16
D: .
J: TRBJ2-2
size: few

CDR3: CASSLPSGTELFF
DNA: TGTGCCAGCAGCTTACCTTCCGGGACAGAACTGTTTTTT
V: TRBV7-2
length: 13
D: TRBD1
J: TRBJ1-4
size: once

CDR3: CASSYSGGTDTQYF
DNA: TGTGCCAGCAGCTATAGCGGGGGAACAGATACGCAGTATTTT
V: TRBV11-2
length: 14
D: TRBD2
J: TRBJ2-3
size: .

CDR3: CASSLSGRGVPDTQYF
DNA: TGTGCCAGCAGTTTATCCGGTCGTGGAGTGCCAGATACGCAGTATTTT
V: TRBV27
length: 16
D: .
J: TRBJ2-3
size: .

CDR3: CASTPGNRATEAFF
DNA: TGTGCCAGCACCCCTGGGAACAGGGCCACTGAAGCTTTCTTT
V: TRBV7-2
length: 14
D: .
J: TRBJ1-1
size: .

CDR3: CASSMGLRGPPYEQYF
DNA: TGTGCCAGTAGTATGGGACTGAGGGGGCCCCCCTACGAGCAGTACTTC
V: TRBV19
length: 16
D: .
J: TRBJ2-7
size: .

CDR3: CASADRGDGYTF
DNA: TGTGCCAGTGCCGACAGGGGCGATGGCTACACCTTC
V: TRBV19
length: 12
D: TRBD1
J: TRBJ1-2
size: .

CDR3: CASRADPYEKLFF
DNA: TGTGCCAGCAGGGCAGATCCTTATGAAAAACTGTTTTTT
V: TRBV2
length: 13
D: .
J: TRBJ1-4
size: .

CDR3: CASSPLGFQNTEAFF
DNA: TGTGCCAGCAGCCCACTAGGATTCCAGAACACTGAAGCTTTCTTT
V: TRBV11-2
length: 15
D: .
J: TRBJ1-1
size: .

CDR3: CASLAVNEKLFF
DNA: TGTGCCAGCCTGGCAGTTAATGAAAAACTGTTTTTT
V: TRBV6-5
length: 12
D: .
J: TRBJ1-4
size: .

CDR3: CASSPRTANTEAFF
DNA: TGTGCCAGCAGCCCCCGGACAGCAAACACTGAAGCTTTCTTT
V: TRBV14
length: 14
D: .
J: TRBJ1-1
size: .

CDR3: CASSYSYSGGTQYF
DNA: TGTGCCAGCAGTTACTCGTATAGCGGGGGTACGCAGTATTTT
V: TRBV6-5
length: 14
D: TRBD2
J: TRBJ2-3
size: once

CDR3: CSSTRGGETQYF
DNA: TGCAGCTCTACGCGGGGGGGAGAGACCCAGTACTTC
V: TRBV29-1
length: 12
D: TRBD2
J: TRBJ2-5
size: once

CDR3: CASSHKIGRNYGYTF
DNA: TGCGCCAGCAGTCATAAGATAGGGAGAAACTATGGCTACACCTTC
V: TRBV23-1
length: 15
D: .
J: TRBJ1-2
size: .

CDR3: CASSDYTTTDTQYF
DNA: TGTGCCAGCAGTGACTACACTACCACAGATACGCAGTATTTT
V: TRBV2
length: 14
D: .
J: TRBJ2-3
size: .

CDR3: CASSVGPGGNQPQHF
DNA: TGTGCCAGCAGCGTAGGGCCGGGAGGCAATCAGCCCCAGCATTTT
V: TRBV9
length: 15
D: .
J: TRBJ1-5
size: .

CDR3: CATSREGQVSGELFF
DNA: TGTGCCACCAGCAGAGAGGGACAGGTTTCCGGGGAGCTGTTTTTT
V: TRBV15
length: 15
D: TRBD1
J: TRBJ2-2
size: medium-sized

CDR3: CASRLSSGPVEGAGELFF
DNA: TGTGCCAGCAGACTATCCTCCGGGCCGGTAGAGGGGGCCGGGGAGCTGTTTTTT
V: TRBV21-1
length: 18
D: .
J: TRBJ2-2
size: .

CDR3: CASNQRGSYEQYF
DNA: TGTGCCAGCAATCAGAGGGGGTCCTACGAGCAGTACTTC
V: TRBV11-2
length: 13
D: .
J: TRBJ2-7
size: once

CDR3: CASSYGQLKNYNEQFF
DNA: TGTGCCAGCAGTTATGGACAGCTAAAGAACTACAATGAGCAGTTCTTC
V: TRBV6-5
length: 16
D: .
J: TRBJ2-1
size: .

CDR3: CASRGAGGEQFF
DNA: TGCGCCAGCAGGGGGGCGGGCGGTGAGCAGTTCTTC
V: TRBV10-1
length: 12
D: .
J: TRBJ2-1
size: .

CDR3: CASSVSGGITEAFF
DNA: TGTGCCAGCAGCGTGTCAGGGGGAATCACTGAAGCTTTCTTT
V: TRBV9
length: 14
D: TRBD1
J: TRBJ1-1
size: .

CDR3: CASSAQGDTEAFF
DNA: TGTGCCAGCAGCGCCCAGGGTGACACTGAAGCTTTCTTT
V: TRBV9
length: 13
D: .
J: TRBJ1-1
size: .

CDR3: CASSPADRTYNEQFF
DNA: TGCGCCAGCAGCCCTGCGGACAGGACCTACAATGAGCAGTTCTTC
V: TRBV4-3
length: 15
D: TRBD1
J: TRBJ2-1
size: .

CDR3: CASSGTVYYSPLHF
DNA: TGTGCCAGCAGTGGAACAGTCTATTATTCACCCCTCCACTTT
V: TRBV25-1
length: 14
D: .
J: TRBJ1-6
size: few

CDR3: CASSQIGGGNQPQHF
DNA: TGTGCCAGTAGCCAAATAGGGGGAGGCAATCAGCCCCAGCATTTT
V: TRBV19
length: 15
D: .
J: TRBJ1-5
size: once

CDR3: CASSTGTNYEQYF
DNA: TGTGCCAGCAGTACAGGGACAAACTACGAGCAGTACTTC
V: TRBV7-6
length: 13
D: .
J: TRBJ2-7
size: once

CDR3: CASSSQISPLHF
DNA: TGTGCCAGCAGCTCGCAGATTTCACCCCTCCACTTT
V: TRBV7-9
length: 12
D: .
J: TRBJ1-6
size: .

CDR3: CASSEVGRNYGYTF
DNA: TGTGCCAGCAGTGAAGTTGGGCGAAACTATGGCTACACCTTC
V: TRBV2
length: 14
D: .
J: TRBJ1-2
size: .

CDR3: CASSPHRGLAGGSSYEQYF
DNA: TGTGCCAGTAGTCCGCATCGGGGACTAGCGGGGGGGAGCTCCTACGAGCAGTACTTC
V: TRBV19
length: 19
D: TRBD2
J: TRBJ2-7
size: once

CDR3: CASSPLLNTGELFF
DNA: TGTGCCAGCAGCCCGTTATTGAACACCGGGGAGCTGTTTTTT
V: TRBV14
length: 14
D: .
J: TRBJ2-2
size: .

CDR3: CASSLGEDTEAFF
DNA: TGCGCCAGCAGCTTGGGGGAGGACACTGAAGCTTTCTTT
V: TRBV5-1
length: 13
D: .
J: TRBJ1-1
size: .

CDR3: CASSPAPGETQYF
DNA: TGTGCCAGCAGCCCCGCCCCCGGTGAGACCCAGTACTTC
V: TRBV3-1/TRBV3-2
length: 13
D: .
J: TRBJ2-5
size: .

CDR3: CASSLATGANYGYTF
DNA: TGTGCCAGCAGCTTAGCGACAGGAGCCAACTATGGCTACACCTTC
V: TRBV7-9
length: 15
D: .
J: TRBJ1-2
size: .

CDR3: CATEGGGPAETQYF
DNA: TGTGCCACAGAAGGTGGTGGGCCCGCAGAGACCCAGTACTTC
V: TRBV6-5
length: 14
D: .
J: TRBJ2-5
size: once

CDR3: CASSQDIPYEQYF
DNA: TGTGCCAGCAGCCAGGACATTCCCTACGAGCAGTACTTC
V: TRBV3-1/TRBV3-2
length: 13
D: .
J: TRBJ2-7
size: few

CDR3: CASSPQTSGGADTQYF
DNA: TGTGCCAGCAGCCCCCAGACTAGCGGGGGGGCAGATACGCAGTATTTT
V: TRBV7-8
length: 16
D: TRBD2
J: TRBJ2-3
size: .

CDR3: CASSLDRVDGYTF
DNA: TGTGCCAGCAGCCTCGACAGGGTCGATGGCTACACCTTC
V: TRBV6-2/TRBV6-3
length: 13
D: TRBD1
J: TRBJ1-2
size: .

CDR3: CASRAGSSYEQYF
DNA: TGCGCCAGCAGGGCGGGTTCCTCTTACGAGCAGTACTTC
V: TRBV5-1
length: 13
D: .
J: TRBJ2-7
size: .

CDR3: CASSLVEAPLHF
DNA: TGTGCCAGCAGTTTAGTCGAGGCCCCCCTCCACTTT
V: TRBV12-3/TRBV12-4
length: 12
D: .
J: TRBJ1-6
size: .

CDR3: CASSSAGTGLGETQYF
DNA: TGTGCCAGTAGTTCCGCCGGGACAGGGTTAGGGGAGACCCAGTACTTC
V: TRBV19
length: 16
D: TRBD1
J: TRBJ2-5
size: .